Listed below are T cell receptor beta chains from one sample, sequenced in a study of T cells in Graves' hyperthyroidism and ophthalmopathy. TCRdb redid the calling of the multiplex PCR reads with MiXCR, one entry per CDR3 protein. The sample has under 400,000 distinct CDR3 sequences; 13% are singletons. Sequenced: blood. All receptors come from a young woman with Graves' hyperthyroidism. The CDR3 runs from the conserved cysteine through the conserved F or W. Fields, in order: CDR3 length, D gene, V gene, J gene, clone size, CDR3 protein, CDR3 DNA. A D gene is named only where the DNA matches it firmly. The size field is filled for only some rows; it gives once, few, many or a size class.

>12|.|TRBV6-1|TRBJ1-1|.
CASSGGVGRAFF
TGTGCCAGCAGCGGGGGGGTGGGGCGTGCTTTCTTT
>12|.|TRBV6-1|TRBJ1-1|.
CASSTEPSAAFF
TGTGCCAGCAGTACGGAACCGTCCGCGGCTTTCTTT
>20|TRBD1|TRBV28|TRBJ2-2|few
CASSPGGDRGLAEYTGELFF
TGTGCCAGCAGTCCGGGCGGGGACAGGGGCCTGGCGGAGTACACCGGGGAGCTGTTTTTT
>13|.|TRBV2|TRBJ1-2|many
CASSDWGDGGYTF
TGTGCCAGCAGTGATTGGGGCGACGGAGGCTACACCTTC
>14|.|TRBV7-9|TRBJ1-2|.
CASSSQHLNYGYTF
TGTGCCAGCAGCTCCCAACACCTGAACTATGGCTACACCTTC
>16|.|TRBV18|TRBJ2-1|many
CASSPSGTLINNEQFF
TGTGCCAGCTCACCCTCCGGGACTCTTATAAACAATGAGCAGTTCTTC
>14|.|TRBV5-1|TRBJ2-1|.
CASSLADSRHEQFF
TGCGCCAGCAGCTTGGCGGACTCCAGGCATGAGCAGTTCTTC
>12|.|TRBV28|TRBJ1-5|many
CASRRRGKPQHF
TGTGCCAGCAGGCGGAGGGGGAAGCCCCAGCATTTT
>12|.|TRBV7-9|TRBJ2-7|many
CASSYGSYEQYF
TGTGCCAGCAGCTATGGTTCCTACGAGCAGTACTTC
>12|.|TRBV29-1|TRBJ1-1|many
CSVRDMNTEAFF
TGCAGCGTACGGGACATGAACACTGAAGCTTTCTTT
>13|TRBD2|TRBV6-1|TRBJ2-7|many
CASRSGRGGEQYF
TGTGCCAGCAGGAGCGGGAGGGGGGGCGAGCAGTACTTC
>12|.|TRBV5-1|TRBJ2-1|many
CASSFGWNEQFF
TGCGCCAGCAGCTTTGGTTGGAATGAGCAGTTCTTC
>11|.|TRBV7-2|TRBJ1-6|many
CASSSDSPLHF
TGTGCCAGCAGCTCAGACTCACCCCTCCACTTT
>16|TRBD1|TRBV19|TRBJ1-5|few
CASSIDQGAGSQPQHF
TGTGCCAGTAGTATAGATCAGGGGGCAGGGTCTCAGCCCCAGCATTTT
>15|.|TRBV7-2|TRBJ1-5|.
CASSYYGGDNQPQHF
TGTGCCAGCAGCTACTATGGGGGTGACAATCAGCCCCAGCATTTT
>14|TRBD2|TRBV6-1|TRBJ2-7|few
CASGGLAGSDEQYF
TGTGCCAGCGGTGGGCTAGCGGGATCGGACGAGCAGTACTTC
>14|.|TRBV28|TRBJ2-3|many
CASSLPPHSSAQYF
TGTGCCAGCAGTCTGCCCCCTCACAGTTCGGCGCAGTATTTT
>16|TRBD1|TRBV14|TRBJ2-7|many
CASDRPMGQSFYEQYF
TGTGCCAGCGACCGGCCGATGGGACAGTCCTTTTACGAGCAGTACTTC
>14|TRBD1|TRBV20-1|TRBJ2-2|many
CSAHKGQTTGELFF
TGCAGTGCTCACAAGGGACAGACCACCGGGGAGCTGTTTTTT
>14|TRBD1|TRBV18|TRBJ2-5|many
CASSRGQTQETQYF
TGTGCCAGCTCACGGGGACAGACCCAAGAGACCCAGTACTTC
>18|TRBD2|TRBV2|TRBJ2-1|many
CASSEAGRGGGSYNEQFF
TGTGCCAGCAGTGAGGCAGGACGCGGGGGAGGCTCCTACAATGAGCAGTTCTTC
>16|.|TRBV6-4|TRBJ1-6|.
CASSKQGGTLDSPLHF
TGTGCCAGCAGTAAACAGGGAGGAACCTTAGATTCACCCCTCCACTTT
>14|TRBD1|TRBV27|TRBJ1-2|many
CASRTTGRNYGYTF
TGTGCCAGCAGGACGACAGGGAGAAACTATGGCTACACCTTC
>17|.|TRBV6-1|TRBJ1-3|many
CASSEDVVVLSGNTIYF
TGTGCCAGCAGTGAAGACGTCGTGGTCCTCTCTGGAAACACCATATATTTT
>18|.|TRBV15|TRBJ1-2|many
CATSRSLHPASGSYGYTF
TGTGCCACCAGCAGATCCCTCCACCCTGCTTCAGGCAGCTATGGCTACACCTTC
>20|TRBD2|TRBV7-9|TRBJ2-7|many
CASSLGPGRGAGRSSYEQYF
TGTGCCAGCAGCTTAGGCCCTGGCCGGGGAGCGGGAAGGAGCTCCTACGAGCAGTACTTC
>14|.|TRBV2|TRBJ2-7|many
CASSGGAGKYEQYF
TGTGCCAGCAGTGGGGGAGCGGGTAAATACGAGCAGTACTTC
>16|TRBD1|TRBV28|TRBJ1-1|many
CASSFGRWDRDPEAFF
TGTGCCAGCAGTTTCGGGCGATGGGACAGGGACCCTGAAGCTTTCTTT
>14|.|TRBV9|TRBJ2-7|.
CASSPEGLAYEQYF
TGTGCCAGCAGCCCAGAGGGACTTGCCTACGAGCAGTACTTC
>14|.|TRBV30|TRBJ1-3|many
CAWSEGRTGNTIYF
TGTGCCTGGAGTGAGGGCAGAACTGGAAACACCATATATTTT
>13|.|TRBV28|TRBJ1-2|many
CASSSHGQDGYTF
TGTGCCAGCAGTTCACACGGACAAGATGGCTACACCTTC
>15|TRBD2|TRBV14|TRBJ2-3|many
CASSHLRLAGDTQYF
TGTGCCAGCAGCCACCTACGACTAGCGGGGGATACGCAGTATTTT
>18|.|TRBV5-1|TRBJ2-6|.
CASRTDPGRISGANVLTF
TGCGCCAGCAGGACTGATCCGGGACGGATCTCTGGGGCCAACGTCCTGACTTTC
>15|.|TRBV6-5|TRBJ1-1|few
CASSYWGDSGAEAFF
TGTGCCAGCAGTTACTGGGGGGACTCAGGGGCTGAAGCTTTCTTT
>14|.|TRBV6-1|TRBJ1-6|.
CASSYSLGDSPLHF
TGTGCCAGCAGTTATAGTCTTGGGGATTCACCCCTCCACTTT
>16|TRBD2|TRBV7-8|TRBJ2-1|many
CASSLPLAVAYNEQFF
TGTGCCAGCAGCCTCCCTCTAGCGGTAGCCTACAATGAGCAGTTCTTC
>14|.|TRBV6-2/TRBV6-3|TRBJ1-5|many
CASSLNWRDQPQHF
TGTGCCAGCAGTCTAAATTGGCGGGATCAGCCCCAGCATTTT
>12|.|TRBV20-1|TRBJ2-1|many
CSQGGLTDEQFF
TGCAGTCAGGGGGGCCTCACGGATGAGCAGTTCTTC
>10|.|TRBV7-9|TRBJ1-1|many
CASSYGPAFF
TGTGCCAGCAGCTACGGACCGGCTTTCTTT
>14|.|TRBV20-1|TRBJ2-3|few
CSAKDVASTDTQYF
TGCAGTGCTAAGGATGTTGCTAGCACAGATACGCAGTATTTT
>15|TRBD1|TRBV28|TRBJ1-4|many
CASSLWGTGDEKLFF
TGTGCCAGCAGTTTATGGGGAACAGGGGATGAAAAACTGTTTTTT
>20|TRBD2|TRBV28|TRBJ2-5|many
CASSFPLTSGGASGQETQYF
TGTGCCAGCAGTTTTCCCCTAACTAGCGGGGGGGCCTCAGGCCAAGAGACCCAGTACTTC